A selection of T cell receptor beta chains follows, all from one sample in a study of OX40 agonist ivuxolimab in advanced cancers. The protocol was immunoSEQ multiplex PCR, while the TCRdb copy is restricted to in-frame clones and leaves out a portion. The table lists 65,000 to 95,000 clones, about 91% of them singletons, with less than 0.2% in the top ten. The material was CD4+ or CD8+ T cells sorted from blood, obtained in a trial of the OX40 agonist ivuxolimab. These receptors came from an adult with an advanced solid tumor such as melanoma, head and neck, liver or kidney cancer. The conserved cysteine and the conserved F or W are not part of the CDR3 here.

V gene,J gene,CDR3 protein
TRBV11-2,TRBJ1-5,ASSPAGNQPQH
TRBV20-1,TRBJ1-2,SARDRGYT
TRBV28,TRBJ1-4,ASTEAGENEKLF
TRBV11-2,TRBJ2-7,ASSRFGQGNYEQY
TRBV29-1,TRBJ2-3,SVGSSGADTQY
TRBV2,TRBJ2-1,ASSVSLGGEQF
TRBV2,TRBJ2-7,ASSRGGYEQY
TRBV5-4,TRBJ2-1,ASSITGTSGRSEQF
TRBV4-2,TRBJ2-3,ASSQGLAGLDTQY
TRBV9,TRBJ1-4,ASSVSGGLGEKLF
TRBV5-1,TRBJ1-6,ASSSRGREPSPLH
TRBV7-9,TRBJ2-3,ASSYIAGGLTDTQY
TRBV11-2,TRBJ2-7,ASSPPAAYEQY
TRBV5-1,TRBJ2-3,ASLRSAGTDTQY
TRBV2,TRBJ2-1,ASIQGQGEWNEQF
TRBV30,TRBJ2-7,AWSGTSYEQY
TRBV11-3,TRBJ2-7,ASSLSTGGPLTYEQY
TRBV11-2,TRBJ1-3,ASSLKIAGAGNTIY
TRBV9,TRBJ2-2,ASSVGRVTGELF
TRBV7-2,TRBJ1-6,ASSSNRVREYNSPLH
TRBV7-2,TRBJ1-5,ASSSGGSNQPQH
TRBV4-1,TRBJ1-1,ASSQARGGAEAF
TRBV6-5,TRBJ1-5,ASSYSTGTNQPQH
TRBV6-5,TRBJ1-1,ASRSFGGTEAF
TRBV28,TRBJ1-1,ASSLPALEAF
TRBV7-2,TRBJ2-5,ASSLGVVVETQY
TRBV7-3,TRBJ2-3,ASSLGYYTDTQY
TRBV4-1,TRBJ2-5,ASSQGLAGGGETQY
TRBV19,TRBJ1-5,ASSMGKGSNQPQH
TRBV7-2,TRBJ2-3,ASSPLARRNPPGTQY
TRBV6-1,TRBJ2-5,ASSVGIQETQY
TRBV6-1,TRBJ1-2,ASSRTGAYGYT
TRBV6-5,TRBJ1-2,ASTQGPPERGYT